Listed below are T cell receptor beta chains from one sample, sequenced in a study of blood T cell repertoires in COVID-19. TCRdb's copy holds only in-frame clones and misses some; the assay was immunoSEQ multiplex PCR. The sample includes approximately 140,000 clones, around 80% seen only once; the top ten take about 2.3%. Sequenced material: PBMCs or T cells enriched from blood (not recorded which). The receptors derive from a man in his forties with acute COVID-19. CDR3s include the opening cysteine and the closing phenylalanine or tryptophan. Each record gives: J gene, V gene, D gene, clone size, CDR3 DNA, CDR3 protein. The D gene is left open where the match is weak. Some rows have no size entry. The others give once, few or many, or a class for an expanded clone.

TRBJ2-1,TRBV19,-,-,TGTGCCAGTAGTCCTTTTGCGGCGGTTCCTTACAATGAGCAGTTCTTC,CASSPFAAVPYNEQFF
TRBJ1-5,TRBV29-1,-,-,TGCAGCGTCGCTATCATGACGGGGTCGGATCAGCCCCAGCATTTT,CSVAIMTGSDQPQHF
TRBJ2-3,TRBV5-6,-,-,TGTGCCAGCAGCCCATACAGGGTATTTTCGACAGATACGCAGTATTTT,CASSPYRVFSTDTQYF
TRBJ2-1,TRBV19,TRBD1,few,TGTGCCAGTATGGGACAGGGGGTCAATGAGCAGTTCTTC,CASMGQGVNEQFF
TRBJ2-5,TRBV7-3,-,-,TGTGCCAGCAGCCCACCGGGACTGCCTGAGACCCAGTACTTC,CASSPPGLPETQYF
TRBJ1-2,TRBV28,-,-,TGTGCCAGCAGTTTCGGGTTCGGCTACACCTTC,CASSFGFGYTF
TRBJ1-3,TRBV6-5,-,few,TGTGCCAGCAGGGTTTCACAGGCCTCTGGAAACACCATATATTTT,CASRVSQASGNTIYF
TRBJ2-2,TRBV9,TRBD2,-,TGTGCCAGCAGCGTAGTAGCGGGAGGGGTAACCGGGGAGCTGTTTTTT,CASSVVAGGVTGELFF
TRBJ1-6,TRBV5-6,-,-,TGTGCCAGCAGCTCGACAGAGAGCTCCTATAATTCACCCCTCCACTTT,CASSSTESSYNSPLHF
TRBJ2-7,TRBV5-1,TRBD2,few,TGCGCCAGCAGTACAACTAGCGTAACCTACGAGCAGTACTTC,CASSTTSVTYEQYF
TRBJ2-5,TRBV5-1,-,-,TGCGCCAGCAGCTCCGACGGGGGTGGATCGACCCAGTACTTC,CASSSDGGGSTQYF
TRBJ1-2,TRBV29-1,-,-,TGCAGCGTTGTGCCCGGGAGGGAAGGCTACACCTTC,CSVVPGREGYTF
TRBJ2-7,TRBV12-3/TRBV12-4,-,-,TGTGCCAGCAGTACAGGAGATCGGGACGAGCAGTACTTC,CASSTGDRDEQYF
TRBJ1-5,TRBV6-6,TRBD1,-,TGTGCCAGCACAGGGACAGGGCTGAATAGCAATCAGCCCCAGCATTTT,CASTGTGLNSNQPQHF
TRBJ1-2,TRBV7-9,TRBD1,-,TGTGCCAGCAGCTTAGAGTATAGGGGGCGCCGGAATGGCTACACCTTC,CASSLEYRGRRNGYTF
TRBJ1-2,TRBV2,-,-,TGTGCCAGCAGTGAACAGGGCTACACCTTC,CASSEQGYTF
TRBJ1-1,TRBV11-2,TRBD1,-,TGTGCCAGCAGCAGTGACAGGGGGAACACTGAAGCTTTCTTT,CASSSDRGNTEAFF
TRBJ2-5,TRBV7-9,TRBD2,-,TGTGCCAGCAGCTTAGTCCTAACTAGCGGGATAGATGAGACCCAGTACTTC,CASSLVLTSGIDETQYF
TRBJ2-7,TRBV11-3,TRBD2,-,TGTGCCAGCAGCTTAGGAGCGGGGGGAGGACGCCACGAGCAGTACTTC,CASSLGAGGGRHEQYF
TRBJ2-2,TRBV28,-,-,TGTGCCAGCAGTATCGGACAGTGGAAAACCGGGGAGCTGTTTTTT,CASSIGQWKTGELFF
TRBJ1-1,TRBV28,TRBD1,few,TGTGCCAGCAGTTTACCCCCGACAGGGGGGACTGAAGCTTTCTTT,CASSLPPTGGTEAFF
TRBJ2-2,TRBV24-1,-,-,TGTGCCACCCGGGAGAACACCGGGGAGCTGTTTTTT,CATRENTGELFF
TRBJ2-3,TRBV6-5,TRBD2,few,TGTGCCAGCAGTTACGGGCGGGAGGACACAGATACGCAGTATTTT,CASSYGREDTDTQYF
TRBJ2-7,TRBV7-2,-,-,TGTGCCAGCAGCTTAGTACCCCCACAGGACGGTTACGAGCAGTACTTC,CASSLVPPQDGYEQYF
TRBJ1-1,TRBV5-1,-,-,TGCGCCAGCAGCTTGGGAGGCGGACAGATTGAAGCTTTCTTT,CASSLGGGQIEAFF
TRBJ1-1,TRBV6-5,TRBD1,-,TGTGCCAGCAGTCGTCAGGGGGATCTTGAAGCTTTCTTT,CASSRQGDLEAFF
TRBJ1-1,TRBV7-9,TRBD1,-,TGTGCCAGCAGCCAAGGGACAGGGTTGCCTGAAGCTTTCTTT,CASSQGTGLPEAFF
TRBJ2-5,TRBV12-3/TRBV12-4,-,few,TGTGCCAGCAGTTTAAACGGAGAGACCCAGTACTTC,CASSLNGETQYF
TRBJ1-2,TRBV6-1,-,-,TGTGCCAGCAGTGAAATCGGGGGGCCTAACTATGGCTACACCTTC,CASSEIGGPNYGYTF
TRBJ2-7,TRBV11-2,TRBD1,-,TGTGCCAGCAGTTCCGGGACAGGCCCCTACGAGCAGTACTTC,CASSSGTGPYEQYF
TRBJ1-1,TRBV2,-,once,TGTGCCAGCGTCGAGCGATCGAGGGCTTTCTTT,CASVERSRAFF
TRBJ2-5,TRBV15,-,-,TGTGCCAATCCCGCCGAGGGAGCCCAGAAGACCCAGTACTTC,CANPAEGAQKTQYF
TRBJ1-1,TRBV3-1/TRBV3-2,TRBD1,once,TGTGCCAGCAGCTTAACCTCAGGGGGGACTGAAGCTTTCTTT,CASSLTSGGTEAFF
TRBJ1-1,TRBV7-9,-,-,TGTGCCAGCAGCCTCACTGAGGCTTTCTTT,CASSLTEAFF
TRBJ2-5,TRBV19,-,-,TGTGCCAGTAGTGTACAGGGTCCTGAGACCCAGTACTTC,CASSVQGPETQYF
TRBJ2-3,TRBV29-1,TRBD2,-,TGCAGCGTTGTAAGGGCCAGCGGGGTCACAGATACGCAGTATTTT,CSVVRASGVTDTQYF
TRBJ2-7,TRBV4-2,-,-,TGTGCCAGCAGCCACCATTACGAGCAGTACTTC,CASSHHYEQYF
TRBJ2-5,TRBV5-5,-,-,TGTGCCAGCAGCTCCCCGGGGGGCGAAGAGACCCAGTACTTC,CASSSPGGEETQYF
TRBJ1-5,TRBV19,TRBD1,-,TGTGCCAGTAGGAGGACAGGGGGCCCTCAGCCCCAGCATTTT,CASRRTGGPQPQHF
TRBJ2-3,TRBV5-1,-,-,TGCGCCAGCAGCTTCGTAGCGGCCAGCACAGATACGCAGTATTTT,CASSFVAASTDTQYF
TRBJ1-5,TRBV2,-,once,TGTGCCAGCACCGAGGGACTTCCACAAGGCAATCAGCCCCAGCATTTT,CASTEGLPQGNQPQHF
TRBJ2-7,TRBV12-3/TRBV12-4,TRBD2,-,TGTGCCAGCACTCCGGGGGGCGAGCAGTACTTC,CASTPGGEQYF